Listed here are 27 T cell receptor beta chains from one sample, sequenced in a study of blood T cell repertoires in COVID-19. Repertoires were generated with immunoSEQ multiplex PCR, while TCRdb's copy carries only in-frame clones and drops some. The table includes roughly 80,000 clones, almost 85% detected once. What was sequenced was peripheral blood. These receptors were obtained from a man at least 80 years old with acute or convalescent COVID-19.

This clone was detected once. CDR3 residues: CASSHSPYNEQFF. In DNA form, the CDR3 reads TGCGCCAGCAGTCATTCCCCATACAATGAGCAGTTCTTC. The chain uses TRBV23-1 and TRBJ2-1; D call uncertain. TRBV23-1 is designated an ORF whose function remains uncertain. V was trimmed by 3 bases and J by 4 bases, leaving 7 bases between them. This CDR3 is 13 amino acids long.

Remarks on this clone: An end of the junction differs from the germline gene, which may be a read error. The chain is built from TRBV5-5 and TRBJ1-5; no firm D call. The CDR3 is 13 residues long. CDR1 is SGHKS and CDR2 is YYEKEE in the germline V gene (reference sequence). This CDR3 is CVSSLYYNQPQHF. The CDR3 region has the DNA TGTGTCAGCAGCTTGTACTACAATCAGCCCCAGCATTTT.

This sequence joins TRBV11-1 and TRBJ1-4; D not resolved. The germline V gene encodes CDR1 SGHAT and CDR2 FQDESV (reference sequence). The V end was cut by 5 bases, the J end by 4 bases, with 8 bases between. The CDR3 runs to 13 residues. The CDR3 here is CASSLRDNEKLFF. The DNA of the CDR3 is TGTGCCAGCAGCCTCCGAGATAATGAAAAACTGTTTTTT.

CDR3 DNA sequence: TGTGCCAGCAGCTTCGGGGTTGAGACTGAAGCTTTCTTT. Protein product: CASSFGVETEAFF. The chain recombines TRBV11-3 with TRBJ1-1; D call uncertain. V was shortened by 3 bases and J by 5 bases, with 10 bases between the two germline ends. CDR1 SGHNT and CDR2 YENEEA come from the germline V gene. CDR3 length equals 13 residues.

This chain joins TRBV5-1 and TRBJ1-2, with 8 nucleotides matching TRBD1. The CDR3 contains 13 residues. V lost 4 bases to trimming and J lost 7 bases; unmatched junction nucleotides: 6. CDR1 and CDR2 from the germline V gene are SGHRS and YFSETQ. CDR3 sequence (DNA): TGCGCCAGCAGCGAGACTACAGGGGGTGGCTACACCTTC. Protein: CASSETTGGGYTF.

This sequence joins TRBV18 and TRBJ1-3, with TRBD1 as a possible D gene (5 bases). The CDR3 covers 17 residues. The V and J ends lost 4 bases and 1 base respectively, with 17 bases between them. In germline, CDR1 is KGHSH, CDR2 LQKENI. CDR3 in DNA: TGTGCCAGCTCACAACCCCAGGGACTGGATTCTGGAAACACCATATATTTT. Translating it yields CASSQPQGLDSGNTIYF. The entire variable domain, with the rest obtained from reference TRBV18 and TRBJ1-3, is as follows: NAGVMQNPRHLVRRRGQEARLRCSPMKGHSHVYWYRQLPEEGLKFMVYLQKENIIDESGMPKERFSAEFPKEGPSILRIQQVVRGDSAAYFCASSQPQGLDSGNTIYFGEGSWLTVV.

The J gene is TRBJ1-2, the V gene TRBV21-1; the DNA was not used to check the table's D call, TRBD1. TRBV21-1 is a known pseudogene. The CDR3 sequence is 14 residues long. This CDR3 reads CASSSLWAGRGYTF. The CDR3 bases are TGTGCCAGCAGCAGTCTTTGGGCAGGCCGTGGCTACACCTTC.

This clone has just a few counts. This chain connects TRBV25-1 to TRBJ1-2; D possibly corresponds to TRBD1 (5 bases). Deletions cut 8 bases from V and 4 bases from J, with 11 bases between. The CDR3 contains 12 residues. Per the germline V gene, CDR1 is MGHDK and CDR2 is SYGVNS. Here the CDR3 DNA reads TGTGCCAGCCGGGGGGAAATCTATGGCTACACCTTC. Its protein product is CASRGEIYGYTF.

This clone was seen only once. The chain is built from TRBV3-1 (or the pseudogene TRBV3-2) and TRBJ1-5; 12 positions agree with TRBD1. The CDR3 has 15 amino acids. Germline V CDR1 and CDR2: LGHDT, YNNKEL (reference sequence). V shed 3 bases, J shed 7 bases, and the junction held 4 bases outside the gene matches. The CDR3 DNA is TGTGCCAGCAGCCAGGGACAGGGGGCCGGGCAGCCCCAGCATTTT. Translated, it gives CASSQGQGAGQPQHF.

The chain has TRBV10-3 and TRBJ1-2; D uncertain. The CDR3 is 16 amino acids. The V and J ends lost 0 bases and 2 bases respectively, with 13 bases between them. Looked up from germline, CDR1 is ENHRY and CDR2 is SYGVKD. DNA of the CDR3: TGTGCCATCAGTGAGTCGTCCGGGTCAGTGAACTATGGCTACACCTTC. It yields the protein CAISESSGSVNYGYTF.

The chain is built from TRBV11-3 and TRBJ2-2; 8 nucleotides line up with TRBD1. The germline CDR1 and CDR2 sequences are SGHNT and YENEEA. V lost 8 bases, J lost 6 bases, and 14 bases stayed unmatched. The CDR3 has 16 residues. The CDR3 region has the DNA TGTGCCAGCGGACGTGGGCAGGGGGCGCGGTCCGGGGAGCTGTTTTTT. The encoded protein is CASGRGQGARSGELFF.

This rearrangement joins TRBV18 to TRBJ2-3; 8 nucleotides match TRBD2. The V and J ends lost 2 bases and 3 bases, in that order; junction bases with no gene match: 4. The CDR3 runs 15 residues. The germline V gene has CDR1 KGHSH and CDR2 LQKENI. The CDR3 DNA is TGTGCCAGCTCACCAGAAGCGGGGGAGACAGATACGCAGTATTTT. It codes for CASSPEAGETDTQYF.

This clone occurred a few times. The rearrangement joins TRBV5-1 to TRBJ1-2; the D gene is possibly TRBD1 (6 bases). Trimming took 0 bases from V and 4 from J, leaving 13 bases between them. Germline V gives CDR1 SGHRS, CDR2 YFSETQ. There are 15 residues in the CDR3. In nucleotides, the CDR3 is TGCGCCAGCAGCTTGGGATCGGGGGGCCGCTATGGCTACACCTTC. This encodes CASSLGSGGRYGYTF.

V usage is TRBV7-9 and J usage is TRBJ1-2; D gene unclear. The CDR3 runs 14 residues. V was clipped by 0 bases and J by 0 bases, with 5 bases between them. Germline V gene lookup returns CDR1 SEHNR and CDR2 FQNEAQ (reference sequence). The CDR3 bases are TGTGCCAGCAGCTTAGCGGGCACTAACTATGGCTACACCTTC. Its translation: CASSLAGTNYGYTF.

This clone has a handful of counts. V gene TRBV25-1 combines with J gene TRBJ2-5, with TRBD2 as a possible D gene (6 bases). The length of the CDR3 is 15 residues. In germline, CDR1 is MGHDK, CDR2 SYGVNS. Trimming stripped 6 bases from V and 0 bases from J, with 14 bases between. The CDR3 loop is CASSLTLAYQETQYF. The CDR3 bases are TGTGCCAGCAGCCTGACTCTAGCGTACCAAGAGACCCAGTACTTC.

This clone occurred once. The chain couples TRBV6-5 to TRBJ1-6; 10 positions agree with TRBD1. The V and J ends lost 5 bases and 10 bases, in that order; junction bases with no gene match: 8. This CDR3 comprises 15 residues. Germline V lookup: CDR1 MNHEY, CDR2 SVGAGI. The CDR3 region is CASSRTGTGESPLHF. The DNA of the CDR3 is TGTGCCAGCAGTCGTACGGGGACAGGGGAGTCACCCCTCCACTTT.

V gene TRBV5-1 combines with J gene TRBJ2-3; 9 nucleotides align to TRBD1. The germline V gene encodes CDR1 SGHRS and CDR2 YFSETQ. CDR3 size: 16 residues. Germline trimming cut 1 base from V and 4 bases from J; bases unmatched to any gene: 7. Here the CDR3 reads CASSLYPGQGADTQYF. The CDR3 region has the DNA TGCGCCAGCAGCTTGTACCCGGGACAGGGAGCAGATACGCAGTATTTT.

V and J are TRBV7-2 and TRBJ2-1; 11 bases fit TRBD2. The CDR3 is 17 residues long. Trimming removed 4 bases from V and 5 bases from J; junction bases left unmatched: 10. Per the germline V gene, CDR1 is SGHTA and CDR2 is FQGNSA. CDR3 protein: CASSSPYLAGGNNEQFF. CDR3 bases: TGTGCCAGCAGCTCCCCCTACTTAGCGGGGGGGAACAATGAGCAGTTCTTC.

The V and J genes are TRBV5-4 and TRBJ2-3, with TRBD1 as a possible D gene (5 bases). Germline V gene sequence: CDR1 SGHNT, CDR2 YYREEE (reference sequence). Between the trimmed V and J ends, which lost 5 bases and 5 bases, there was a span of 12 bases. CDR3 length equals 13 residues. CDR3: CASSFRAEDTQYF. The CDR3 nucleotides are TGTGCCAGCAGTTTCAGGGCAGAAGATACGCAGTATTTT.

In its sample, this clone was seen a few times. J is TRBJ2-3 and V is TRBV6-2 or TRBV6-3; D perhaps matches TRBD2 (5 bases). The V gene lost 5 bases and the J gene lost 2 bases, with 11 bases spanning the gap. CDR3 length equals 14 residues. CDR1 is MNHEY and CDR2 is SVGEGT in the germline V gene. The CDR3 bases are TGTGCCAGCAGTGTCCGGGAACCCACAGATACGCAGTATTTT. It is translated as CASSVREPTDTQYF.

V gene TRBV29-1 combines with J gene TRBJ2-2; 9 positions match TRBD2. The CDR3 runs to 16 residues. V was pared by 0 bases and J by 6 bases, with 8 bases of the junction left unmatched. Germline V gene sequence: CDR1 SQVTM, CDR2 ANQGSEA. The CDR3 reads CSVEEFPSGVSGELFF. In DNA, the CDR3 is TGCAGCGTTGAAGAGTTCCCTAGCGGGGTATCCGGGGAGCTGTTTTTT.

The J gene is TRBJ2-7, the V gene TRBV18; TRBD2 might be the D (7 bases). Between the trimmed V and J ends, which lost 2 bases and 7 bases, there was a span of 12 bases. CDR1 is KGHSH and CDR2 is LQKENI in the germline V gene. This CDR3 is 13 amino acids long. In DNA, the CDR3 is TGTGCCAGCTCACCAGGGGGGGGCATTGAGCAGTACTTC. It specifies CASSPGGGIEQYF.

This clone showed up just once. The CDR3 is CASSVATGQGVNTEAFF. CDR3 DNA sequence: TGTGCCAGCAGCGTAGCTACCGGGCAGGGGGTGAACACTGAAGCTTTCTTT. This chain uses TRBV9 with TRBJ1-1; 7 bases are a match to TRBD1. The CDR3 runs to 17 residues. J lost 0 bases, V lost 0 bases, and 8 bases had no gene match. Germline V gene lookup returns CDR1 SGDLS and CDR2 YYNGEE.

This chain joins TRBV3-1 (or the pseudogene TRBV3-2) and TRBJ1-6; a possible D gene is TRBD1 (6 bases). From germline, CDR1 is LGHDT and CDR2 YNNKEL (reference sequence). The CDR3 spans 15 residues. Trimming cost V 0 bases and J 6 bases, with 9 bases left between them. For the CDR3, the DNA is TGTGCCAGCAGCCAAGATGAACAGGGTAATTCACCCCTCCACTTT. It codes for CASSQDEQGNSPLHF.

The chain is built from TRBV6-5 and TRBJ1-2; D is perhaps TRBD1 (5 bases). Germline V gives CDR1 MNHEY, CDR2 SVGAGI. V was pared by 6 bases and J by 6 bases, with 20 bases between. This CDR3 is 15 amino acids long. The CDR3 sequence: CASSPKGILGDGYTF. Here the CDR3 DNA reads TGTGCCAGCAGCCCCAAGGGGATACTTGGAGATGGCTACACCTTC.

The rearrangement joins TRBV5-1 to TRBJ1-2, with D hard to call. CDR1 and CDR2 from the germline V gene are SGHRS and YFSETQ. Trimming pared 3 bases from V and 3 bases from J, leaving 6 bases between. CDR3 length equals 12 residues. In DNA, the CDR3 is TGCGCCAGCAGCTCCCTAGACTATGGCTACACCTTC. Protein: CASSSLDYGYTF.

CDR3 sequence: CASSITSGGSYEQYF. CDR3 nucleotides: TGTGCCAGTAGTATCACTAGCGGGGGTTCCTACGAGCAGTACTTC. This rearrangement joins TRBV19 to TRBJ2-7, with TRBD2 matching 11 bases. Per germline, CDR1 LNHDA and CDR2 SQIVND (reference sequence). With 3 bases clipped from V and 1 base from J, the junction kept 2 bases outside the gene matches. The CDR3 spans 15 residues.